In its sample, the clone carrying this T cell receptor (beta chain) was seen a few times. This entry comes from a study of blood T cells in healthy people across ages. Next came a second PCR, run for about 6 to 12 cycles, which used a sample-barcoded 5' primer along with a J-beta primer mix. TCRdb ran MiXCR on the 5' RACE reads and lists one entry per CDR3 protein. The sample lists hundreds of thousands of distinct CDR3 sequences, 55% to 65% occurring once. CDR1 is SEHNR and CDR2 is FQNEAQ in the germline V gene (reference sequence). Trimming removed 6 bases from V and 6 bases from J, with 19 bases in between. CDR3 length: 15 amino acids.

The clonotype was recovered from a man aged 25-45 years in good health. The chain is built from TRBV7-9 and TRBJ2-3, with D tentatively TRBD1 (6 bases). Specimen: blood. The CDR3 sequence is CASSRRQASTDTQYF. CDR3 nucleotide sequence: TGTGCCAGCAGTCGGCGACAGGCGTCTACGGATACGCAGTATTTT. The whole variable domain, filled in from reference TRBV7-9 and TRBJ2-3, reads DTGVSQNPRHKITKRGQNVTFRCDPISEHNRLYWYRQTLGQGPEFLTYFQNEAQLEKSRLLSDRFSAERPKGSFSTLEIQRTEQGDSAMYLCASSRRQASTDTQYFGPGTRLTVL.